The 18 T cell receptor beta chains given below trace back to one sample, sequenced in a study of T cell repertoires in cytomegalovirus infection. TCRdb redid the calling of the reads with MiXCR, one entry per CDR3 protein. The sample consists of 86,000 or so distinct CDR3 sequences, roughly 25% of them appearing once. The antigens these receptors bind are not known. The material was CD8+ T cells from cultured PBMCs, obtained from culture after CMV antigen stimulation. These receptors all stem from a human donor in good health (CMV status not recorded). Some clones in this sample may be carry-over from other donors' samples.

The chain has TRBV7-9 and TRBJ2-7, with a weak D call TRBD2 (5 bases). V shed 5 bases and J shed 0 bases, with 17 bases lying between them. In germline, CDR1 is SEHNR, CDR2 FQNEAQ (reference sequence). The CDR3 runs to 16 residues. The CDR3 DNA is TGTGCCAGCAGCCCCGGTGGAGGACGGGGCTCCTACGAGCAGTACTTC. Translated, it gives CASSPGGGRGSYEQYF.

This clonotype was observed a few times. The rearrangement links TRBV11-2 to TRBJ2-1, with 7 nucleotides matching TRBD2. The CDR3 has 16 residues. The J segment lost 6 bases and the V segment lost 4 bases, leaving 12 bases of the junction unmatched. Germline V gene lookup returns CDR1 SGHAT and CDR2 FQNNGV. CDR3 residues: CASSSDYGRARNEQFF. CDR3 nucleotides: TGTGCCAGCAGCTCCGACTATGGGAGGGCCCGCAATGAGCAGTTCTTC.

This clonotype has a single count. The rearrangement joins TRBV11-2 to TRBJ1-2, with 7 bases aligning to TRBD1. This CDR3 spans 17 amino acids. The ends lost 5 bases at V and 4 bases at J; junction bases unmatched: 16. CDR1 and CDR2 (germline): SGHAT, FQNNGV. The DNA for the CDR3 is TGTGCCAGCAGCCCCAATGACAGGGCCCATGCCGTCTATGGCTACACCTTC. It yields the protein CASSPNDRAHAVYGYTF.

The CDR3: CASSQREDGGYTF. The CDR3 DNA sequence: TGTGCCAGCAGCCAGAGAGAGGACGGTGGCTACACCTTC. The chain employs TRBV4-2 and TRBJ1-2; D ambiguous. The germline V gene encodes CDR1 LGHNA and CDR2 YNFKEQ. The length of the CDR3 is 13 residues. V dropped 3 bases and J dropped 7 bases, with 12 bases sitting between them.

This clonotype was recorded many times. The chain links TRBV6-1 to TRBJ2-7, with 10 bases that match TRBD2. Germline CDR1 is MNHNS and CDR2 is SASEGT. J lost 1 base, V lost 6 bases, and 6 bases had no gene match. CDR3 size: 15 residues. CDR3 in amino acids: CASSIGLADSYEQYF. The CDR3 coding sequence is TGTGCCAGCAGCATCGGACTAGCGGATTCCTACGAGCAGTACTTC.

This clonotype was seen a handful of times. The CDR3 region has the DNA TGTGCCAGCAGCTTAGATCGCGCTAGAAATTCCAACCCGTTCTTC. Protein sequence: CASSLDRARNSNPFF. The chain combines TRBV11-3 with TRBJ2-1; D gene uncertain. The germline V gene has CDR1 SGHNT and CDR2 YENEEA. Trimming pared 0 bases from V and 15 bases from J, leaving 21 bases between. The CDR3 has 15 residues.

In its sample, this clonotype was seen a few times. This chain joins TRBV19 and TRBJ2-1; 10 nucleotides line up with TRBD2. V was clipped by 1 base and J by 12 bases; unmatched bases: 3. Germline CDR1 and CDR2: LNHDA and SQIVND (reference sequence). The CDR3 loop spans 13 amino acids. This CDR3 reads CASSIASGRVQFF. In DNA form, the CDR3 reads TGTGCCAGTAGTATAGCCAGCGGGAGGGTGCAGTTCTTC.

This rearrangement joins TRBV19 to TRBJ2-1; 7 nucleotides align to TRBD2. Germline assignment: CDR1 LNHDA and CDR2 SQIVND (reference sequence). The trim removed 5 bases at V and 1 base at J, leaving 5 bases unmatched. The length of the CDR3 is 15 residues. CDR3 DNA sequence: TGTGCCAGTAGTGCACTAGCGTATTCCTACAATGAGCAGTTCTTC. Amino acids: CASSALAYSYNEQFF.

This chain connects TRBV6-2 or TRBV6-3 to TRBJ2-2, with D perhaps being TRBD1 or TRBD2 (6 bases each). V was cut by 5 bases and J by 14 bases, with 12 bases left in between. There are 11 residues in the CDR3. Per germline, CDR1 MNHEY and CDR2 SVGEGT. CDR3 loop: CASSPGAVLFF. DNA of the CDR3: TGTGCCAGCAGTCCGGGGGCGGTACTGTTTTTT.

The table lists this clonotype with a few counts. CDR3 region: CASSYGSLSYNEQFF. CDR3 sequence (DNA): TGTGCCAGCAGTTACGGCAGCCTCTCCTACAATGAGCAGTTCTTC. This chain connects TRBV28 to TRBJ2-1; no definite D call. This CDR3 has 15 amino acids. The V end was cut by 4 bases, the J end by 0 bases, with 10 bases between. Germline V gene sequence: CDR1 MDHEN, CDR2 SYDVKM.

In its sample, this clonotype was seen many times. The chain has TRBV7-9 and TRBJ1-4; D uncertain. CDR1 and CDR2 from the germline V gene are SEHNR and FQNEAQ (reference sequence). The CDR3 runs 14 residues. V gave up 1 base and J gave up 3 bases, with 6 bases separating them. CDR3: CASSLEGSNEKLFF. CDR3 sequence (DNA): TGTGCCAGCAGCTTAGAAGGATCTAATGAAAAACTGTTTTTT.

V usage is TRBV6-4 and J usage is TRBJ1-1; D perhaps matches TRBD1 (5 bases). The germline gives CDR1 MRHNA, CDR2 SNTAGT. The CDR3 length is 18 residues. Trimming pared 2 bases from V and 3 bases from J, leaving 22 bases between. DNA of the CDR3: TGTGCCAGCAGTGACCCGAGAGGCGCGAGACAGAGGGACACTGAAGCTTTCTTT. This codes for CASSDPRGARQRDTEAFF.

The CDR3 DNA reads TGTGCCACCAGCTATCCAGGGGGCGCGAACACCGGGGAGCTGTTTTTT. Protein sequence: CATSYPGGANTGELFF. The rearrangement uses TRBV15 and TRBJ2-2; 8 bases are shared with TRBD1. Trimming cost V 5 bases and J 0 bases; bases outside gene matches: 5. Germline CDR1 reads LNHNV; CDR2 reads YYDKDF (reference sequence). CDR3 size: 16 residues.

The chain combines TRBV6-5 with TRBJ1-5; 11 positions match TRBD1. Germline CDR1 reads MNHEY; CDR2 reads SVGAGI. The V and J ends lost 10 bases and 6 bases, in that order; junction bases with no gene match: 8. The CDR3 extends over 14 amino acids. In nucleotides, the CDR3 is TGTGCCACCTCGGGGGGGACAGGGGGTCAGCCCCAGCATTTT. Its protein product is CATSGGTGGQPQHF.

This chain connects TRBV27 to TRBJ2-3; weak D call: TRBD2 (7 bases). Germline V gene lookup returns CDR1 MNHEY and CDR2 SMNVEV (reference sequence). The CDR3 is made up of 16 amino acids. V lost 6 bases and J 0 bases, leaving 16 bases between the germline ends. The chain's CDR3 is CASRGGGDYSTDTQYF. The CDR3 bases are TGTGCCAGCAGAGGAGGGGGGGACTATAGCACAGATACGCAGTATTTT.

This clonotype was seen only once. The CDR3 loop reads CASSLVRQGAFEKLFF. CDR3 nucleotides: TGTGCCAGCAGTTTAGTTAGACAGGGGGCTTTTGAAAAACTGTTTTTT. The rearrangement uses TRBV28 and TRBJ1-4; 10 bases map to TRBD1. The ends lost 2 bases at V and 7 bases at J; junction bases unmatched: 7. The germline gives CDR1 MDHEN, CDR2 SYDVKM. This CDR3 spans 16 amino acids.

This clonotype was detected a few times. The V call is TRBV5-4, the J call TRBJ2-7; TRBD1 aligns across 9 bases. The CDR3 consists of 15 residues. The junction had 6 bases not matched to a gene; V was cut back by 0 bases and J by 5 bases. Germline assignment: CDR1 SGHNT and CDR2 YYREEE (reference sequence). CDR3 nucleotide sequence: TGTGCCAGCAGCTTGGCAGACAGGGGGGTCGACGAGCAGTACTTC. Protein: CASSLADRGVDEQYF.

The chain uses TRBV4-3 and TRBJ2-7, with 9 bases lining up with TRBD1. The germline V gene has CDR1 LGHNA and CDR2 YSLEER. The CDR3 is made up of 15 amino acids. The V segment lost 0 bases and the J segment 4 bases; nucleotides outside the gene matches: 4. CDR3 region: CASSQDLGTGYEQYF. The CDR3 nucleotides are TGCGCCAGCAGCCAAGATCTAGGGACAGGGTACGAGCAGTACTTC.